The 18 T cell receptor beta chains below all came from one sample that was sequenced in a study of technical replicates of blood from several donors. The method was immunoSEQ multiplex PCR; TCRdb's version includes in-frame clones alone and lacks a portion of them. The table records 67,000 or so clones, roughly 92% of them present only once. The specimen was T cells isolated from PBMCs. The origin of the receptors is a human donor in good health.

J is TRBJ2-1 and V is TRBV2; a weak D match, TRBD2 (5 bases). The germline V gene has CDR1 SNHLY and CDR2 FYNNEI. The CDR3 contains 13 residues. V was pared by 6 bases and J by 5 bases, with 11 bases between. The CDR3 DNA reads TGTGCCAGCAGCAACCTAGCAAACAATGAGCAGTTCTTC. Its protein is CASSNLANNEQFF.

J is TRBJ1-4 and V is TRBV7-9; D unclear. Per the germline V gene, CDR1 is SEHNR and CDR2 is FQNEAQ (reference sequence). The germline V and J ends were trimmed by 1 base and 10 bases, with 7 bases remaining between them. This CDR3 contains 12 residues. CDR3 nucleotides: TGTGCCAGCAGCTTAGGGCCAAGAAAACTGTTTTTT. Residues: CASSLGPRKLFF.

The chain couples TRBV19 to TRBJ1-2; D is possibly TRBD1 (6 bases). V was pared by 7 bases and J by 2 bases, with 17 bases between. Germline-derived CDR1 and CDR2 are LNHDA and SQIVND (reference sequence). The CDR3 is 15 amino acids. CDR3 DNA: TGTGCCAGTACCACCTACGGGGGGGCAAACTATGGCTACACCTTC. The encoded protein is CASTTYGGANYGYTF.

The chain recombines TRBV9 with TRBJ2-3; 7 bases fit TRBD2. CDR1 SGDLS and CDR2 YYNGEE come from the germline V gene. V gave up 4 bases and J gave up 5 bases; unmatched junction bases: 16. The length of the CDR3 is 17 residues. CDR3 in amino acids: CASSLGGGLGGLDTQYF. Here the CDR3 DNA reads TGTGCCAGCAGCTTGGGGGGTGGACTAGGAGGATTAGATACGCAGTATTTT.

This rearrangement joins TRBV4-3 to TRBJ2-2; possibly TRBD2 for D (5 bases). The CDR3 covers 12 residues. Trimming took 4 bases from V and 5 from J, leaving 5 bases between them. Germline-derived CDR1 and CDR2 are LGHNA and YSLEER. The CDR3 coding sequence is TGCGCCAGCAGCCGGGAGACCGGGGAGCTGTTTTTT. It translates to CASSRETGELFF.

The chain recombines TRBV6-6 with TRBJ2-1; a possible D gene is TRBD1 (5 bases). The CDR3 runs to 15 residues. Germline-derived CDR1 and CDR2 are MNHNY and SVGAGI (reference sequence). Trimming pared 4 bases from V and 0 bases from J, leaving 10 bases between. CDR3 in amino acids: CASSSRTNSYNEQFF. The CDR3 DNA reads TGTGCCAGCAGTTCAAGGACAAACTCCTACAATGAGCAGTTCTTC.

Note on this clone: This sample includes further DNA sequences coding for the same CDR3. The chain joins TRBV6-6 to TRBJ2-7, with 10 positions matching TRBD1. CDR1 MNHNY and CDR2 SVGAGI come from the germline V gene (reference sequence). Trimming cost V 0 bases and J 5 bases; bases outside gene matches: 4. The CDR3 is 15 residues long. CDR3 loop: CASSYSRDRGDEQYF. The CDR3 DNA is TGTGCCAGCAGTTACTCAAGGGACAGGGGCGACGAGCAGTACTTC.

This chain links TRBV7-8 with TRBJ1-1, with D possibly matching TRBD1 (6 bases). The CDR3 sequence is 14 residues long. Germline CDR1 is SGHVS and CDR2 is FQNEAQ. Deletions cut 5 bases from V and 6 bases from J, with 16 bases between. CDR3 sequence reads: CASSTRGADSEAFF. The CDR3 DNA reads as TGTGCCAGCAGCACTCGGGGGGCAGACTCTGAAGCTTTCTTT.

The genes are TRBV7-9 and TRBJ1-1; D unclear. The CDR3 has 15 amino acids. CDR1 SEHNR and CDR2 FQNEAQ come from the germline V gene (reference sequence). Trimming removed 5 bases from V and 2 bases from J, with 15 bases in between. This chain's CDR3 is CASSEPGTANTEAFF. CDR3 DNA sequence: TGTGCCAGCAGCGAGCCGGGAACTGCTAACACTGAAGCTTTCTTT.

This chain links TRBV12-5 with TRBJ2-3, with TRBD1 matching 10 bases. Germline loops: CDR1 LGHNT, CDR2 FRNRAP. The CDR3 runs 15 residues. Unmatched junction bases numbered 6, after V lost 7 bases and J lost 2 bases. The CDR3 DNA is TGTGCTAGTGCCAAGGGGACAGGGGTCACAGATACGCAGTATTTT. Its protein product is CASAKGTGVTDTQYF.

The rearrangement uses TRBV9 and TRBJ1-4, with 11 bases fitting TRBD1. The CDR3 is made up of 14 amino acids. With V trimmed by 3 bases and J by 13 bases, 8 bases remained unmatched. Germline values: CDR1 SGDLS, CDR2 YYNGEE. The CDR3 sequence is CASSAGQGESGLFF. The CDR3 bases are TGTGCCAGCAGCGCGGGACAGGGGGAAAGCGGACTGTTTTTT.

The chain recombines TRBV6-1 with TRBJ2-3; TRBD2 matches at 13 bases. Germline trimming cut 9 bases from V and 6 bases from J; bases unmatched to any gene: 6. This CDR3 is 14 amino acids long. CDR1 is MNHNS and CDR2 is SASEGT in the germline V gene. This chain's CDR3 is CARGLAGVRDTQYF. DNA of the CDR3: TGTGCCAGAGGACTAGCGGGAGTTCGCGATACGCAGTATTTT.

This clone was recorded a few times. The gene calls are TRBV29-1 and TRBJ1-1; tentatively, D is TRBD1 (5 bases). The CDR3 runs to 13 residues. The ends were cut back, 0 bases at V and 1 base at J, with 6 bases in the middle. From germline, CDR1 is SQVTM and CDR2 ANQGSEA. The CDR3 nucleotides read TGCAGCGTTGAAGAGGGGGGGAACACTGAAGCTTTCTTT. It codes for CSVEEGGNTEAFF. Combining the CDR3 with reference TRBV29-1 and TRBJ1-1 gives the whole variable domain SAVISQKPSRDICQRGTSLTIQCQVDSQVTMMFWYRQQPGQSLTLIATANQGSEATYESGFVIDKFPISRPNLTFSTLTVSNMSPEDSSIYLCSVEEGGNTEAFFGQGTRLTVV.

The V call is TRBV7-2, the J call TRBJ2-7; D is perhaps TRBD2 (6 bases). With 5 bases removed from V and 2 bases from J, the gap between germline ends came to 13 bases. This CDR3 region has 14 residues. Germline CDR1 reads SGHTA; CDR2 reads FQGNSA. For the CDR3, the DNA is TGTGCCAGCAGCCCCCGGGCGGGAACCTACGAGCAGTACTTC. Translated: CASSPRAGTYEQYF.

This clone came up once. Other DNA sequences in this specimen translate into the identical CDR3. The CDR3, as DNA: TGTGCCAGCAGTTTGGGGGGCTATGGCTACACCTTC. Translated: CASSLGGYGYTF. The chain has TRBV28 and TRBJ1-2; TRBD1 might be the D (5 bases). This CDR3 has 12 amino acids. Trimming left V 3 bases short and J 4 bases short, with 6 bases between. Germline loops: CDR1 MDHEN, CDR2 SYDVKM.

The chain is built from TRBV25-1 and TRBJ1-2; TRBD1 matches 7 bases. Germline V gene data show CDR1 as MGHDK and CDR2 as SYGVNS. The CDR3 runs to 15 residues. V lost 3 bases, J lost 4 bases, and 8 bases stayed unmatched. CDR3 in amino acids: CASSDPRQGGYGYTF. The CDR3 region has the DNA TGTGCCAGCAGTGACCCACGACAGGGCGGCTATGGCTACACCTTC.

The sample holds a few counts of this clone. The chain is built from TRBV27 and TRBJ1-1; TRBD1 agrees at 8 bases. V was clipped by 0 bases and J by 1 base; unmatched bases: 10. The CDR3 contains 18 residues. Germline assignment: CDR1 MNHEY and CDR2 SMNVEV (reference sequence). In DNA, the CDR3 is TGTGCCAGCAGTTTATCGGGAACCGGGACAGGAACGAACACTGAAGCTTTCTTT. Its translation is CASSLSGTGTGTNTEAFF.

This clone was counted once. This chain links TRBV30 with TRBJ2-1; D ambiguous. The CDR3 is 12 amino acids. Trimming removed 0 bases at V and 9 bases at J, with 9 bases between. Germline V lookup: CDR1 GTSNPN, CDR2 SVGIG (reference sequence). The CDR3 sequence: CAWSVIGSEQFF. The CDR3 nucleotides are TGTGCCTGGAGTGTCATCGGTAGTGAGCAGTTCTTC.